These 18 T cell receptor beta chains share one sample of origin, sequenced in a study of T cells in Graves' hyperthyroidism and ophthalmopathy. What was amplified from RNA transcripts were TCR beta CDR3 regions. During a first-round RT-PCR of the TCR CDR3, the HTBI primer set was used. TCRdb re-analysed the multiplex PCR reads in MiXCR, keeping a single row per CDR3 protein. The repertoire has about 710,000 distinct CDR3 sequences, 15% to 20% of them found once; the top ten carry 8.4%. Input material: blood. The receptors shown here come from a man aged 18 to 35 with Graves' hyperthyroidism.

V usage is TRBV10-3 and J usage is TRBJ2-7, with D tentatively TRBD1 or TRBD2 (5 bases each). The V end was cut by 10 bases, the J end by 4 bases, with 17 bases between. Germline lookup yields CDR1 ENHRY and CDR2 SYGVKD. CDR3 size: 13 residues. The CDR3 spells CATWDPEGYEQYF. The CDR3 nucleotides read TGTGCCACTTGGGACCCCGAGGGGTACGAGCAGTACTTC.

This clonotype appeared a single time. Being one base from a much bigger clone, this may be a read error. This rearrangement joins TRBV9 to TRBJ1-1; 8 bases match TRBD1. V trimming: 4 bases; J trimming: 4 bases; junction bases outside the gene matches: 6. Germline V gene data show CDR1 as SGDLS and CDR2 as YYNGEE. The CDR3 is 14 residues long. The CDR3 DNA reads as TGTGCCAGCAGCTCGACAGGGGAGAGCACTGAAGCTTTCTTT. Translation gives CASSSTGESTEAFF.

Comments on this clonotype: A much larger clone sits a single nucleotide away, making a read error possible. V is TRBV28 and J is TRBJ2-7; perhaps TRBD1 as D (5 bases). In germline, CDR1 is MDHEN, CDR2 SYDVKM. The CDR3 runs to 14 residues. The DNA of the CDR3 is TGTGTCAGCAGTTTGGGGCAGGGTGTCTACGAGCAGTACTTC. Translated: CVSSLGQGVYEQYF.

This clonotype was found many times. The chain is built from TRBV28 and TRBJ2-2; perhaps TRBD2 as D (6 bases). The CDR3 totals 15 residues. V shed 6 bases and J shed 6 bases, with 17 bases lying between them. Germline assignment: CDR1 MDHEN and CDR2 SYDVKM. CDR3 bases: TGTGCCAGCAGCCGTCGGAGGGGAGTTCCCGGGGAGCTGTTTTTT. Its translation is CASSRRRGVPGELFF.

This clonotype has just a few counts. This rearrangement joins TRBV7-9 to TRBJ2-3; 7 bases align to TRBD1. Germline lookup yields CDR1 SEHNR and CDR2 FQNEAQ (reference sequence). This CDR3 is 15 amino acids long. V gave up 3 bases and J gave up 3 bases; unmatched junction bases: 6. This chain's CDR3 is CASSLPPTGTDTQYF. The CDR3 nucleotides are TGTGCCAGCAGCTTGCCCCCGACAGGGACAGATACGCAGTATTTT.

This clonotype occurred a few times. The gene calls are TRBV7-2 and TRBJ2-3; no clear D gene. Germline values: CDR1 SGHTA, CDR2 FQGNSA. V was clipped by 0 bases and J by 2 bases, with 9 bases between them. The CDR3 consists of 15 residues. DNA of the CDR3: TGTGCCAGCAGCTTAGCGTTTAGGACCACAGATACGCAGTATTTT. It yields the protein CASSLAFRTTDTQYF.

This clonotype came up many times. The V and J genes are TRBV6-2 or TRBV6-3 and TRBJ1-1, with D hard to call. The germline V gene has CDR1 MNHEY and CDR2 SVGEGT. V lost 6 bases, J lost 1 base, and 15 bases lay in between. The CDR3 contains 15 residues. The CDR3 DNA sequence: TGTGCCAGCAGGAATGCCGGGAAGGGGAACACTGAAGCTTTCTTT. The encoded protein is CASRNAGKGNTEAFF.

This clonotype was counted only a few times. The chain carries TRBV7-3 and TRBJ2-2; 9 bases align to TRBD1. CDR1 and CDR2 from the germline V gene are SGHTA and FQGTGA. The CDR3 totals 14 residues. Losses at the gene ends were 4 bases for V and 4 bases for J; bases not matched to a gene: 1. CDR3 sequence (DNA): TGTGCCAGCAGCTGGGGACAGGGCACCGGGGAGCTGTTTTTT. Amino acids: CASSWGQGTGELFF.

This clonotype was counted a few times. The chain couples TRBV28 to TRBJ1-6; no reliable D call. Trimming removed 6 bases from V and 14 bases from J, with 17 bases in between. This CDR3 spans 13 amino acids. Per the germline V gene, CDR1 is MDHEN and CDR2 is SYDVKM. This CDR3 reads CASSPNHQRTLHF. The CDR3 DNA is TGTGCCAGCAGCCCAAATCACCAACGCACCCTCCACTTT.

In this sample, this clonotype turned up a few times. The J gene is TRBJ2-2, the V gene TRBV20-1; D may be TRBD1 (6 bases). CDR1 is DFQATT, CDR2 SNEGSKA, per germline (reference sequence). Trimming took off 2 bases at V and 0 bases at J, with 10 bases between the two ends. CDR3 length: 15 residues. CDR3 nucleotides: TGCAGTGCTAGAATCGGACAGACGAACACCGGGGAGCTGTTTTTT. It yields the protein CSARIGQTNTGELFF.

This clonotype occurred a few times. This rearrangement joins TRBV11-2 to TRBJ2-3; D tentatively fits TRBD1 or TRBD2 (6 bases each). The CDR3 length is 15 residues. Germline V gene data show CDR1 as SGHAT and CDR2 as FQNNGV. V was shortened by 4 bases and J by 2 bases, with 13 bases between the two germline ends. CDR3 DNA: TGTGCCAGCAGCTGGGGGCCTAGCGCCACAGATACGCAGTATTTT. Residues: CASSWGPSATDTQYF.

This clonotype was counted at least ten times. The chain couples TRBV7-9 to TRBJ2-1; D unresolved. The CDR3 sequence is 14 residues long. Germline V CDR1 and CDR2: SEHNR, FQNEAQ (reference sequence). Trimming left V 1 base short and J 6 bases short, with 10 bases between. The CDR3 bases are TGTGCCAGCAGCTTAGTTCTGGTAGGCAATGAGCAGTTCTTC. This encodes CASSLVLVGNEQFF.

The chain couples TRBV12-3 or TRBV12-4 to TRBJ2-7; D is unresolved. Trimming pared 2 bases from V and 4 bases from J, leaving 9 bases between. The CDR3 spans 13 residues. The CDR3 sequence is CASSLQTGYEQYF. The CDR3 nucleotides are TGTGCCAGCAGTTTACAAACCGGTTACGAGCAGTACTTC.

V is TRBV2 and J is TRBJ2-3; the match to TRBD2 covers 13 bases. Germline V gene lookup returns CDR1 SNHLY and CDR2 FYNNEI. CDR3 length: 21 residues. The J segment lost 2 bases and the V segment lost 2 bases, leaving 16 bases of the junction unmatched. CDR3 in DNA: TGTGCCAGCAGTGAAATGTGGGGGACTAGCGGGATCCTGAGGGCCACAGATACGCAGTATTTT. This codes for CASSEMWGTSGILRATDTQYF.

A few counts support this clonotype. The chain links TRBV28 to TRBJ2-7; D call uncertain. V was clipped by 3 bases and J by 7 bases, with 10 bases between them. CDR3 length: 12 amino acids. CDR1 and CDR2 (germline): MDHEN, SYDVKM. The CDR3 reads CASSFNAEEQYF. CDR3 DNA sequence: TGTGCCAGCAGTTTTAATGCGGAGGAGCAGTACTTC.

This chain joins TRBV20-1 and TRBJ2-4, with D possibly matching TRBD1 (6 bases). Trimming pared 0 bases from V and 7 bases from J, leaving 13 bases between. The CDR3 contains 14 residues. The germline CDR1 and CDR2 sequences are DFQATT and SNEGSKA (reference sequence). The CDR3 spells CSARELGGVNIQYF. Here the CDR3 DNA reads TGCAGTGCTAGAGAACTAGGGGGTGTGAACATTCAGTACTTC.

DNA for the CDR3: TGCGCCAGCAGCCTCAAGCGGCCGGGCCCCTACAATGAGCAGTTCTTC. Translated: CASSLKRPGPYNEQFF. The rearrangement joins TRBV4-1 to TRBJ2-1; perhaps TRBD2 as D (5 bases). Per the germline V gene, CDR1 is MGHRA and CDR2 is YSYEKL. The CDR3 runs 16 residues. Trimming took off 4 bases at V and 2 bases at J, with 15 bases between the two ends.

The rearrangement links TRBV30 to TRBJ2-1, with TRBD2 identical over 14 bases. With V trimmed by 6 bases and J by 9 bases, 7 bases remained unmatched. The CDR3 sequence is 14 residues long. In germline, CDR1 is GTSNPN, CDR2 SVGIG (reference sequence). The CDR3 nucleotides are TGTGCCTGCCAACCGGGACTAGCGGGAGTTGAGCAGTTCTTC. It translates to CACQPGLAGVEQFF.